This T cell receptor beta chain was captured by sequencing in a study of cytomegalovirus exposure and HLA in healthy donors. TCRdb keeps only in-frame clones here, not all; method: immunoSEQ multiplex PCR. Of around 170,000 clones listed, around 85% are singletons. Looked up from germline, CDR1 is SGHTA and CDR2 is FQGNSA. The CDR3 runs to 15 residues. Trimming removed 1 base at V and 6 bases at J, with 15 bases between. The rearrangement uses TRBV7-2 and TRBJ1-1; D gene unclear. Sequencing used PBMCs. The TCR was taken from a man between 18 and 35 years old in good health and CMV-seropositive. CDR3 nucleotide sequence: TGTGCCAGCAGCTTAGTGAGACTCAAGGAGTCTGAAGCTTTCTTT. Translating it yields CASSLVRLKESEAFF.